The present T cell receptor (beta chain) was sequenced within a study of T cells in localized non-small cell lung cancer. Whole-study findings and limits: Appearing in adjacent lung were a median about 57 of the top 100 tumor clones.

Between the trimmed V and J ends, which lost 3 bases and 4 bases, there was a span of 12 bases. Germline V gene data show CDR1 as SGHTA and CDR2 as FQGNSA. The CDR3 spans 14 residues. Points on this clone: Its antigen is not identified.

Repertoires were generated with immunoSEQ multiplex PCR, while TCRdb's copy carries only in-frame clones and drops some. The sample has about 5,500 clones, roughly 84% seen once. Material: peripheral blood mononuclear cells, obtained before any cancer treatment. The sequence came from a female donor older than 55 with stage II lung adenocarcinoma. The J gene is TRBJ1-1, the V gene TRBV7-2, with a possible D match to TRBD1 (5 bases). DNA of the CDR3: TGTGCCAGCAGCTTGCAGGGTGGTCCCACTGAAGCTTTCTTT. Translated: CASSLQGGPTEAFF.